This paragraph covers one T cell receptor beta chain sequence. This clone's antigen is unknown. The record has no base qualities; no much larger clone is one base away. Libraries came from the immunoSEQ multiplex PCR assay. A mixture of 60 forward primers for TCR Vbeta segments and 13 reverse primers for TCR Jbeta segments was used in the multiplex PCR. A multiplex PCR assay on genomic DNA amplified the CDR3 region of rearranged TCR beta genes. Amplified TCR beta libraries were sequenced as 87-base-pair reads on the Illumina HiSeq System. The paper's processing steps were these. A later analysis counted 65 million to 90 million unique TCR beta chains across the 550 to 800 repertoires, and some 11 million of these chains were shared by at least two donors. Raw reads were error-corrected and collapsed into unique sequences by a nearest-neighbor algorithm in which closely related sequences were merged to remove PCR and sequencing errors. Alignment of CDR3 sequences to IMGT reference sequences was used to assign V, D and J gene segments. For a sequence to be retained, a match of at least six nucleotides to both a V gene segment and a J gene segment was required. Rearrangements were classified as productive when the CDR3 lacked stop codons and remained in frame with V and J, and all other rearrangements were classified as non-productive. CDR3 was defined by IMGT convention, running from the second conserved V-encoded cysteine to the conserved J-encoded phenylalanine. The earlier analysis of around 640 of the donors excluded sequences that lacked an unambiguous match to a single V gene segment. An earlier analysis of a few hundred of the donors classified V segments as functional when productive rearrangements were above 56.7% and as segregating when the standard deviation between donors was above 5%. A statistical classification framework was developed to diagnose cytomegalovirus status using the catalog of TCR beta chain sequences. In a later analysis, TCR nucleotide sequences were compared against IMGT/GENE-DB human TR gene sequences so that V and J genes could be assigned. The TCRdist pipeline was used in a later analysis to assign CDR3 sequences and most-parsimonious VDJ recombination scenarios. In a later analysis, each TCR beta chain was defined by its CDR3 amino acid sequence together with its V-gene family, and reads without a unique V-gene family were excluded. In a later analysis, 550 to 650 highly shared, low-generation-probability nucleotide sequences were removed to address suspected cross-contamination and a sequencing artifact. In a later analysis, a clonal expansion index was calculated for each public chain from normalized within-repertoire ranks of inferred template counts. In a later analysis, generation probabilities were computed using a VDJ recombination model fitted to out-of-frame rearrangements, and the results were checked against IGoR. A later analysis scored TCR-TCR, TCR-HLA and TCR-CMV co-occurrence with hypergeometric tests, applying a repertoire-size bias correction to TCR pairs. False discovery rates were estimated in a later analysis by permuting HLA or CMV assignments 20 times. In a later analysis, co-occurring TCRs were grouped using DBSCAN, and TCRdist sequence similarity was added for clustering within HLA-allele-positive subsets. Repertoires with fewer than 30,000 or more than 120,000 public chains were left out of co-occurrence clustering, as were five repertoires with anomalous nucleotide sharing. TCRdb's version of the immuneACCESS table is confined to in-frame rearrangements and falls short of the full clone set. An unresolved V gene accounts for under half of the shortfall where checked; the remainder is of unknown origin. V and J calls and clone size are as listed in that table; D and trimming were resolved from the DNA. The sample has about 140,000 clones on record, approximately 84% of them singletons. Of the sample, around 9.7% falls within the top ten clones.

The sample is drawn from a study of cytomegalovirus exposure and HLA in healthy donors (dated by TCRdb to the late 2010s). In terms of the full investigation: According to an earlier analysis of 550 to 700 of the donors, 150 million to 200 million T cells yielded 95 million to 140 million unique TCR beta sequences and more than 250 Gb of sequence data. Approximately 310 gigabases of sequencing data and some 85 million unique TCR sequences were included in an early release covering about 600 HLA-typed donors. Among the approximately 400 genotyped donors, around 81% belonged to the genetic ancestry cluster associated with self-reported Caucasian donors. The study aimed to test whether signatures of past pathogen exposure could be identified by cataloging public T cell receptors. The study profiled the T cell repertoires of hundreds of subjects by immunosequencing and related them to cytomegalovirus serostatus. Along with the 666-subject first cohort, a separate validation cohort of over a hundred different subjects was used. The study combined high-throughput TCR immunosequencing, statistical association of individual TCRs with disease status, and machine learning to predict cytomegalovirus infection status. A later analysis re-examined previously published TCR beta repertoires from 500 to 700 donors and added high-resolution HLA genotyping to investigate patterns of TCR occurrence. Rather than using new phenotypic data, the later analysis identified candidate immune exposures from TCR beta sequences and from how often those sequences occurred across donors. An earlier analysis of 587 of the donors applied high-throughput TCR beta sequencing to assess whether each TCR beta V gene segment acted as functional or pseudogenic. Donor age, sex, ethnicity and CMV serostatus were compiled together with the repertoire data. Genome-wide SNP genotypes for about 65% of the 666 donors were used in a later genetic analysis, which treated that subset as a discovery cohort. All discovery cohort repertoires had been generated on a single sequencing platform. Both class I and class II loci were covered by HLA typing, at four-digit resolution. Typing coverage differed by locus: A, B, C, DRB1 and DQB1 were typed in about 620-630 donors, DQA1 in about 500, DPA1 in some 600, and DPB1 in just under 490. Four to six DR-DQ haplotypes were handled as single units for association and clustering, since linkage in the cohort was strong. Across 300 to 400 genotyped donors of the cohort, an average of about 250,000 unique TCR beta nucleotide sequences per donor were sequenced, and around 20% of those sequences were non-productive. General study outcomes and caveats: About 17 rarely observed V segments, including chromosome 9 orphons, were excluded from the earlier analysis of approximately 600 of the donors because counts were too low. According to a later analysis, parvovirus B19, influenza, CMV and Epstein-Barr virus appeared linked to several top co-occurrence clusters. Three of the identified cytomegalovirus-associated TCR beta chains were confirmed in vitro to be specific for cytomegalovirus antigens. This cohort had only TCR beta chains sequenced, and the lack of alpha or paired-chain data limited which features could be detected. The classifier was reported to diagnose cytomegalovirus status with high specificity and sensitivity in both the original and validation cohorts. An association between a missense DCLRE1C variant and V-gene and J-gene trimming of TCR beta chains was found in a later genetic analysis and replicated in an independent cohort. Some IMGT-functional V segments, including TRBV6-2 and TRBV6-3, could not be told apart with the 87-base-pair reads, so those segments were excluded. A cluster of highly shared sequence variants was judged likely to represent a technical artifact of the sequencing pipeline. A total of fewer than 200 TCR beta chains were listed by the study as associated with cytomegalovirus. Most TCR sequences were seen in very few donors, while some public TCRs were found in many individuals. A further reported finding was that TCR beta sequences accurately predicted the HLA-A and HLA-B alleles for most subjects in the first cohort. Roughly uniform sequencing depth across donors was assumed in presence/absence analyses, although this assumption may not hold. According to a later analysis, most CMV-associated TCR beta chains appeared to be HLA-restricted, and the HLA associations seemed to be driven largely by CMV exposure. A later genetic analysis reported fewer N-insertions in productive TCRs among donors in an Asian-associated ancestry cluster than the approximately 670-donor mean. Correlated functional status among segregating V segments might be attributable to linkage disequilibrium, but an unknown experimental factor could not be ruled out. For the cohort, immune exposure information was limited to CMV serostatus. The authors suggested that the approach could potentially be generalized to other disease states and immunological phenotypes. Compared with equally common non-associated chains, HLA-associated TCR beta chains in a later analysis were more clonally expanded and had lower generation probabilities. At a false discovery rate of 0.05, a later analysis linked roughly 17,000 TCR beta sequences to specific HLA alleles. In a later analysis, TCR association rates were found to vary across HLA loci, with the most associated TCRs seen for DRB1 alleles and the fewest for HLA-C alleles. Because HLA typing was missing for some donors at each locus, association tests included only the typed subset. Strong co-occurrence of HLA alleles, especially DR and DQ, made assigning TCR associations to individual alleles difficult. Broadly in line with IMGT annotations, most TCR beta V segments showed up in productive rearrangements about 87% or about 30% of the time in an earlier analysis of several hundred of the donors.

From the germline V gene, CDR1 is SQVTM and CDR2 is ANQGSEA. The CDR3 goes from the cysteine to the phenylalanine over 11 residues. The only DNA kept is the CDR3, 33 bases in frame from the first base. At the junction V is shortened by 0 bases and J by 6 bases, with 6 bases in between. In total, over 600 healthy bone marrow donors made up the cohort. All cohort members were sampled while nominally healthy, although unrecorded immune exposures were likely present. The donor was CMV seropositive and was included in the group of 300 or so seropositive cohort members. Every donor gave a peripheral blood sample, and the peripheral blood mononuclear cells from that sample were used for TCR beta sequencing. The Qiagen DNeasy Blood Extraction Kit was used to extract genomic DNA from the blood cell samples.

Source material: PBMCs. The sequence links TRBV29-1 to TRBJ2-7, with no reliable assignment of the D segment. The receptor's source is a woman aged 60 to 75 in good health and CMV-seropositive. The DNA sequence reads TGCAGCGTTGAAGAGGGCCTCGAGCAGTACTTC. This encodes CSVEEGLEQYF.